A single sample gave rise to the 14 T cell receptor beta chains below, sequenced in a study of T cell responses to AZD1222 COVID-19 vaccine. Data came from immunoSEQ multiplex PCR; TCRdb stores just in-frame clones and leaves some out. Among some 130,000 clones, about 93% were seen once, and the ten largest hold approximately 7%. Source: peripheral blood, taken 28 days after the second AZD1222 dose. The source of these receptors is an adult who received the AZD1222 COVID-19 vaccine.

This rearrangement joins TRBV9 to TRBJ1-1; 8 bases match TRBD1. V lost 2 bases, J lost 1 base, and 4 bases stayed unmatched. CDR3 size: 15 residues. The germline CDR1 and CDR2 sequences are SGDLS and YYNGEE. The DNA of the CDR3 is TGTGCCAGCAGCGTGACAGGGGTAGAGAACACTGAAGCTTTCTTT. This gives the protein CASSVTGVENTEAFF.

This clone was recorded only once. This chain links TRBV12-3 or TRBV12-4 with TRBJ2-1; D possibly corresponds to TRBD1 (5 bases). V was shortened by 3 bases and J by 12 bases, with 12 bases between the two germline ends. The CDR3 sequence is 12 residues long. The CDR3 here is CASSFGRGWQFF. CDR3 nucleotides: TGTGCCAGCAGTTTCGGAAGGGGTTGGCAGTTCTTC.

V is TRBV23-1 and J is TRBJ1-3; unclear D gene. TRBV23-1 is an open reading frame, and its role is uncertain. The CDR3 contains 17 residues. Deletions cut 4 bases from V and 4 bases from J, with 20 bases between. CDR3 in amino acids: CASSPAGRSPRGNTIYF. The CDR3 nucleotides read TGCGCCAGCAGTCCCGCTGGGCGGAGTCCTAGGGGAAACACCATATATTTT.

The chain uses TRBV6-5 and TRBJ2-3; either TRBD1 or TRBD2 may fit D (5 bases each). V gave up 8 bases and J gave up 9 bases, with 15 bases separating them. Germline values: CDR1 MNHEY, CDR2 SVGAGI. The CDR3 loop spans 12 amino acids. CDR3 sequence reads: CASVGPGRTQYF. The CDR3 nucleotides are TGTGCCAGCGTCGGACCGGGACGGACGCAGTATTTT.

The chain recombines TRBV11-3 with TRBJ1-1; tentatively, D is TRBD1 (5 bases). CDR1 and CDR2 (germline): SGHNT, YENEEA. V lost 3 bases, J lost 5 bases, and 10 bases lay in between. The CDR3 is 13 amino acids. DNA of the CDR3: TGTGCCAGCAGCTTTCAGGGCGGGACTGAAGCTTTCTTT. This codes for CASSFQGGTEAFF. Variable domain in full (rest from reference TRBV11-3 and TRBJ1-1): EAGVVQSPRYKIIEKKQPVAFWCNPISGHNTLYWYLQNLGQGPELLIRYENEEAVDDSQLPKDRFSAERLKGVDSTLKIQPAELGDSAVYLCASSFQGGTEAFFGQGTRLTVV.

The chain recombines TRBV24-1 with TRBJ1-5, with D unclear. The CDR3 is made up of 14 amino acids. Trimming removed 2 bases at V and 2 bases at J, with 6 bases between. Per the germline V gene, CDR1 is KGHDR and CDR2 is SFDVKD. This CDR3 is CATSDSTGNQPQHF. The CDR3 bases are TGTGCCACCAGTGATTCAACAGGCAATCAGCCCCAGCATTTT.

CDR3 in amino acids: CASSLLGASGNTIYF. CDR3 DNA: TGTGCCAGCTCACTCCTCGGAGCCTCTGGAAACACCATATATTTT. V and J are TRBV18 and TRBJ1-3; D is undetermined. This CDR3 spans 15 amino acids. The V end was cut by 4 bases, the J end by 0 bases, with 10 bases between. Germline V lookup: CDR1 KGHSH, CDR2 LQKENI.

This clone was seen a few times. The chain combines TRBV7-2 with TRBJ2-2; 10 nucleotides line up with TRBD1. CDR3 length: 18 amino acids. CDR1 and CDR2 (germline): SGHTA, FQGNSA. V was clipped by 4 bases and J by 4 bases; unmatched bases: 12. The CDR3 DNA follows: TGTGCCAGCAGCTCGCCCCTGGACAGGGGGTTTGCCACCGGGGAGCTGTTTTTT. This gives the protein CASSSPLDRGFATGELFF.

The chain couples TRBV28 to TRBJ2-7; D gene ambiguous. The CDR3 runs 13 residues. Between the trimmed V and J ends, which lost 7 bases and 2 bases, there was a span of 12 bases. The germline CDR1 and CDR2 sequences are MDHEN and SYDVKM. CDR3 protein: CASTLTGPYEQYF. The CDR3, as DNA: TGTGCCAGCACGTTAACGGGCCCCTACGAGCAGTACTTC.

This sequence joins TRBV30 and TRBJ1-2; D uncertain. This CDR3 has 13 residues. Per the germline V gene, CDR1 is GTSNPN and CDR2 is SVGIG (reference sequence). The germline V and J ends were trimmed by 0 bases and 6 bases, with 11 bases remaining between them. The CDR3: CAWSVRLKDGYTF. CDR3 DNA sequence: TGTGCCTGGAGTGTCCGGCTAAAGGATGGCTACACCTTC.

The DNA for the CDR3 is TGTGCCAGCTCACCAGACGGGACAGGGGTCACTGAAGCTTTCTTT. Protein sequence: CASSPDGTGVTEAFF. V is TRBV18 and J is TRBJ1-1, with 10 positions matching TRBD1. CDR1 is KGHSH and CDR2 is LQKENI in the germline V gene. J lost 4 bases, V lost 2 bases, and 4 bases had no gene match. This CDR3 has 15 amino acids.

This clone occurred once. The CDR3 DNA sequence: TGTGCCATCAGTACGGTGGGGAGGCAAGAGACCCAGTACTTC. Its translation: CAISTVGRQETQYF. The rearrangement joins TRBV10-3 to TRBJ2-5; a possible D gene is TRBD2 (6 bases). CDR3 length: 14 amino acids. Per germline, CDR1 ENHRY and CDR2 SYGVKD. Trimming cost V 5 bases and J 2 bases, with 12 bases left between them.

This sequence joins TRBV12-3 or TRBV12-4 and TRBJ1-1; no reliable D call. The V and J ends lost 4 bases and 6 bases respectively, with 3 bases between them. This CDR3 comprises 10 residues. The CDR3 region has the DNA TGTGCCAGCAGTTGGGCTGAAGCTTTCTTT. Translating gives CASSWAEAFF.

There are a few counts of this clone. The rearrangement links TRBV7-9 to TRBJ1-5; D is unclear. Trimming removed 3 bases at V and 7 bases at J, with 7 bases between. CDR1 is SEHNR and CDR2 is FQNEAQ in the germline V gene (reference sequence). The CDR3 loop spans 12 amino acids. The DNA of the CDR3 is TGTGCCAGCAGCTTTTTTGACCAGCCCCAGCATTTT. Translation: CASSFFDQPQHF.